This TCR beta chain was retrieved from a study of regulatory T cells in long-lasting Graves disease. Time point: newly diagnosed GD, antithyroid drugs for less than 3 months. PBMCs provided the RNA from which the TCR library was made. The CDR3 runs to 17 residues. J was trimmed by 4 bases and V by 0 bases; bases with no gene match: 10. CDR1 GTSNPN and CDR2 SVGIG come from the germline V gene (reference sequence). Arm-PCR of CDR3 regions and iRepertoire HTBI primers were the basis on which TCR beta libraries were built. Using its own MiXCR run on the multiplex PCR reads, TCRdb lists one record per CDR3 protein. The sample lists 350,000 to 450,000 distinct CDR3 sequences, under 15% occurring once. This sample also appeared in a second study, on T cells in Graves' hyperthyroidism and ophthalmopathy. That investigation notes: The HTBI primer set was used in a first-round RT-PCR of the TCR CDR3. A model of 13 V-J features distinguished ophthalmopathy from stable hyperthyroidism. Ophthalmopathy onset followed model prediction by a median approximately 5.9 months.

The genes are TRBV30 and TRBJ2-7; 12 positions match TRBD2. The material was peripheral blood mononuclear cells (PBMCs), obtained at new diagnosis, from a patient treated with antithyroid drugs. This TCR was recovered from a woman aged 30 to 39 with Graves disease. For the CDR3, the DNA is TGTGCCTGGAGTGTAAGGGGGCTAGCGGGAGGGGGTTACGAGCAGTACTTC. It specifies CAWSVRGLAGGGYEQYF.